What follows are 18 T cell receptor beta chains derived from one specimen sequenced in a study of shared clonotypes between healthy human individuals. Sequenced by immunoSEQ multiplex PCR; TCRdb stores in-frame clones only, minus some. In the table there are around 650,000 clones, roughly 96% of which are singletons. Cells designated naive CD8 were CD45RO-negative and were positively selected for CCR7, with terminally differentiated effector memory CD45RA+ cells excluded. Source material: naive CD8+ T cells sorted from blood. The receptors were gathered from a woman aged 25-40 years in good health.

The J gene is TRBJ2-7, the V gene TRBV28; 10 nucleotides match TRBD2. Germline-derived CDR1 and CDR2 are MDHEN and SYDVKM. This CDR3 region has 19 residues. J was trimmed by 6 bases and V by 4 bases; bases with no gene match: 21. CDR3: CASSSPQTSGRVDRAEQYF. The CDR3 coding sequence is TGTGCCAGCAGTTCCCCTCAGACGAGCGGGAGGGTCGATCGGGCCGAGCAGTACTTC.

This clone occurred once. J is TRBJ2-1 and V is TRBV5-1; D not certain. The V end lost 1 base, the J end lost 3 bases, and 11 bases lay between the germline ends. CDR1 is SGHRS and CDR2 is YFSETQ in the germline V gene. This CDR3 contains 15 residues. CDR3: CASSLWQANYNEQFF. In DNA, the CDR3 is TGCGCCAGCAGCTTGTGGCAGGCCAACTACAATGAGCAGTTCTTC.

This chain joins TRBV7-9 and TRBJ2-3, with 9 bases fitting TRBD1. Germline CDR1 SEHNR, CDR2 FQNEAQ (reference sequence). The CDR3 is 17 residues long. V lost 5 bases to trimming and J lost 1 base; unmatched junction nucleotides: 10. In DNA, the CDR3 is TGTGCCAGCAGCCACCTACAGGGGGCGGGAGGCACAGATACGCAGTATTTT. Protein: CASSHLQGAGGTDTQYF. The whole variable domain, remainder taken from reference TRBV7-9 and TRBJ2-3, is DTGVSQNPRHKITKRGQNVTFRCDPISEHNRLYWYRQTLGQGPEFLTYFQNEAQLEKSRLLSDRFSAERPKGSFSTLEIQRTEQGDSAMYLCASSHLQGAGGTDTQYFGPGTRLTVL.

This clone has only one observation. This chain connects TRBV6-7 to TRBJ2-7, with D tentatively TRBD2 (6 bases). TRBV6-7 is an open reading frame whose function is uncertain. The V end lost 2 bases, the J end lost 7 bases, and 21 bases lay between the germline ends. The CDR3 is 16 amino acids. The CDR3 spells CASSYRGREQEEEQYF. As DNA, the CDR3 is TGTGCCAGCAGTTACAGGGGACGGGAGCAGGAGGAAGAGCAGTACTTC.

The chain employs TRBV29-1 and TRBJ2-3; perhaps TRBD2 as D (6 bases). The germline V gene has CDR1 SQVTM and CDR2 ANQGSEA. The CDR3 has 17 amino acids. The V end was cut by 1 base, the J end by 4 bases, with 21 bases between. In DNA form, the CDR3 reads TGCAGCGTTGAAGCCCCCTTAACTAGCTGGGAGTCAGATACGCAGTATTTT. Protein: CSVEAPLTSWESDTQYF.

The V and J genes are TRBV6-5 and TRBJ2-2; no clear D. Germline CDR1 is MNHEY and CDR2 is SVGAGI. With 2 bases removed from V and 6 bases from J, the gap between germline ends came to 10 bases. The CDR3 totals 14 residues. CDR3 amino acids: CASSYGERAGELFF. Written as DNA, the CDR3 is TGTGCCAGCAGTTACGGGGAACGGGCCGGGGAGCTGTTTTTT.

The genes are TRBV5-1 and TRBJ2-1; TRBD2 is a possible D gene (6 bases). Germline lookup yields CDR1 SGHRS and CDR2 YFSETQ. This CDR3 has 19 amino acids. The V gene lost 0 bases and the J gene lost 4 bases, with 23 bases spanning the gap. The CDR3, as DNA: TGCGCCAGCAGCTTGGATGGTACCCGCGGGGCCAAAGTTTACAATGAGCAGTTCTTC. Its translation: CASSLDGTRGAKVYNEQFF.

J is TRBJ1-2 and V is TRBV2; D is unclear. The CDR3 totals 15 residues. Trimming took off 4 bases at V and 4 bases at J, with 16 bases between the two ends. Germline lookup yields CDR1 SNHLY and CDR2 FYNNEI. CDR3 in amino acids: CASSVHPQITYGYTF. CDR3 in DNA: TGTGCCAGCAGTGTTCACCCCCAGATTACCTATGGCTACACCTTC.

A single count supports this clone. CDR3 in DNA: TGTGCCAGCAGTTCAGGTTGGACCGAGCAGTACTTC. It codes for CASSSGWTEQYF. V and J are TRBV27 and TRBJ2-7; D is uncertain. CDR3 length equals 12 residues. Germline V lookup: CDR1 MNHEY, CDR2 SMNVEV (reference sequence). V was shortened by 4 bases and J by 6 bases, with 10 bases between the two germline ends.

A remark on this clone: Other DNA sequences in the same sample also yield this CDR3. The chain links TRBV27 to TRBJ1-1; 7 bases are shared with TRBD1. This CDR3 region has 13 residues. Trimming removed 3 bases from V and 5 bases from J; junction bases left unmatched: 3. The germline gives CDR1 MNHEY, CDR2 SMNVEV (reference sequence). The CDR3 coding sequence is TGTGCCAGCAGTTTGGCAGGGGGGACTGAAGCTTTCTTT. Encoded protein: CASSLAGGTEAFF.

V is TRBV4-2 and J is TRBJ2-1; tentative D call: TRBD1 (5 bases). CDR1 and CDR2 (germline): LGHNA, YNFKEQ. V lost 0 bases and J lost 5, with 11 bases in between. CDR3 size: 15 residues. The CDR3 coding sequence is TGTGCCAGCAGCCAAGAAAGGGGAACTCACAATGAGCAGTTCTTC. This translates into CASSQERGTHNEQFF.

Regarding this clone: One end of the junction does not line up with germline, which may come from a read error. This chain links TRBV28 with TRBJ2-7; D tentatively reads TRBD1 or TRBD2 (6 bases each). Germline V gives CDR1 MDHEN, CDR2 SYDVKM. The CDR3 covers 14 residues. The CDR3, as DNA: TGTGCCAACAGTTTAGCGGACAGCTCCTACGAGCAGTACTTC. Its protein is CANSLADSSYEQYF.

The rearrangement links TRBV4-2 to TRBJ2-3; 8 nucleotides match TRBD2. Looked up from germline, CDR1 is LGHNA and CDR2 is YNFKEQ. The ends lost 0 bases at V and 4 bases at J; junction bases unmatched: 6. CDR3 length equals 16 residues. The CDR3 is CASSQDVGGRPDTQYF. As DNA, the CDR3 is TGTGCCAGCAGCCAAGATGTTGGCGGGAGGCCAGATACGCAGTATTTT.

This clone turned up a few times. The rearrangement joins TRBV9 to TRBJ1-1, with no clear D. Trimming took 1 base from V and 0 from J, leaving 7 bases between them. There are 14 residues in the CDR3. Germline lookup yields CDR1 SGDLS and CDR2 YYNGEE. DNA for the CDR3: TGTGCCAGCAGCGTACCGAGCATGAACACTGAAGCTTTCTTT. This codes for CASSVPSMNTEAFF.

V gene TRBV28 combines with J gene TRBJ2-1; 8 bases are shared with TRBD1. The CDR3 is 11 amino acids. Losses at the gene ends were 5 bases for V and 10 bases for J; bases not matched to a gene: 1. Germline V gene data show CDR1 as MDHEN and CDR2 as SYDVKM. CDR3 sequence reads: CASSRQGEQFF. The DNA of the CDR3 is TGTGCCAGCAGTCGACAGGGGGAGCAGTTCTTC.

The chain has TRBV4-1 and TRBJ2-7, with TRBD2 matching 7 bases. The CDR3 runs to 14 residues. V gave up 1 base and J gave up 4 bases; unmatched junction bases: 4. CDR1 is MGHRA, CDR2 YSYEKL, per germline. CDR3 residues: CASSQGRESYEQYF. Written as DNA, the CDR3 is TGCGCCAGCAGCCAAGGGCGGGAGAGTTACGAGCAGTACTTC.

The genes are TRBV30 and TRBJ2-2; D is unclear. The germline V gene has CDR1 GTSNPN and CDR2 SVGIG (reference sequence). The CDR3 length is 11 residues. The V end lost 4 bases, the J end lost 6 bases, and 6 bases lay between the germline ends. The CDR3 spells CAWKVAGELFF. The CDR3 DNA sequence: TGTGCCTGGAAAGTTGCCGGGGAGCTGTTTTTT.

The chain uses TRBV19 and TRBJ1-1; perhaps TRBD1 as D (5 bases). The CDR3 runs 15 residues. V lost 7 bases to trimming and J lost 4 bases, with 19 bases between them. The V gene's germline CDR1 is LNHDA and CDR2 SQIVND (reference sequence). The CDR3 protein is CASILSPGGTTEAFF. CDR3 coding DNA: TGTGCCAGTATATTATCGCCGGGAGGGACCACTGAAGCTTTCTTT.